This T cell receptor (beta chain) was recovered during a study of control samples from healthy donors and cancer patients. Clones were sequenced by immunoSEQ multiplex PCR, and TCRdb holds only the in-frame ones, with some missing. The sample has more than 100,000 clones, roughly nine tenths seen once. The sequence came from a young woman in good health. Sequenced material: blood.

CDR3 region: CASSQDGGLAGVGPYNEQFF. For the CDR3, the DNA is TGTGCCAGCAGCCAAGATGGAGGACTAGCGGGAGTGGGGCCCTACAATGAGCAGTTCTTC. This rearrangement joins TRBV4-2 to TRBJ2-1, with TRBD2 identical over 13 bases. The CDR3 length is 20 residues. Germline V gene data show CDR1 as LGHNA and CDR2 as YNFKEQ. V dropped 0 bases and J dropped 2; count of bases not matched to a gene: 10.